This T cell receptor beta chain was obtained from a study of blood T cell repertoires in COVID-19. Germline V gene lookup returns CDR1 MNHEY and CDR2 SMNVEV (reference sequence). This CDR3 is built from 15 residues. The V gene end was trimmed by 4 bases and the J gene end by 3 bases; junction bases not matched to a gene: 6. In the source study's methods: Estimated nucleated cell counts came from reference gene primer amplification. TCRdb's copy holds only in-frame clones and misses some; the assay was immunoSEQ multiplex PCR. D and trimming were read from the DNA, whereas the V and J calls and clone size are those reported in that table. This sample has approximately 170,000 clones, with roughly 84% found just once.

V usage is TRBV27 and J usage is TRBJ2-7, with TRBD1 identical over 10 bases. This clonotype originated in a woman aged 50 to 65 who had recovered from COVID-19. Sequenced material: PBMCs or T cells enriched from blood (not recorded which). The CDR3 here is CASSYLRDRGYEQYF. CDR3 nucleotide sequence: TGTGCCAGCAGTTACCTACGGGACAGGGGCTACGAGCAGTACTTC.